This TCR beta chain appears in the sequencing data of a study of T cell responses to AZD1222 COVID-19 vaccine. For the study at large: Analysis merged second doses at about 4 or about 12 weeks. Study-wide results and limits: White British people made up most donors, females outnumbered males, and clonal diversity was possibly underestimated. Spike-specific TCR breadth rose after two AZD1222 doses, and depth rose as well. Repertoires were obtained only post-peak T cell response.

The repertoire was sequenced with immunoSEQ multiplex PCR; TCRdb's copy has only in-frame clones and lacks some. The table has about 59,000 clones, 65% to 85% seen once. The CDR3 contains 13 residues. With 2 bases clipped from V and 8 bases from J, the junction kept 7 bases outside the gene matches. Germline V gene data show CDR1 as GTSNPN and CDR2 as SVGIG (reference sequence). Remarks on this clone: Its antigen is still unknown.

The chain employs TRBV30 and TRBJ1-2; 8 nucleotides agree with TRBD1. The sample was peripheral blood, taken on day 0 of AZD1222 vaccination. This sequence was found in an adult in good health. The CDR3 loop is CAWSSMDRAGYTF. CDR3 DNA: TGTGCCTGGAGTTCAATGGACAGGGCAGGCTACACCTTC.